This T cell receptor beta chain was identified in a study of cytomegalovirus exposure and HLA in healthy donors. Assay: immunoSEQ multiplex PCR; the TCRdb copy retains only in-frame clones and omits some. The data show about 220,000 clones, 80% to 85% seen once. Sequenced sample: PBMCs. The TCR comes from a woman between 25 and 40 years old in good health and CMV-seropositive.

The chain's CDR3 is CASSERNNPLDWSSYNEQFF. The CDR3 DNA reads TGTGCCAGCAGTGAACGTAATAATCCGCTGGACTGGAGCTCCTACAATGAGCAGTTCTTC. V is TRBV6-1 and J is TRBJ2-1; possible D gene TRBD2, 5 bases. Germline V CDR1 and CDR2: MNHNS, SASEGT. The CDR3 loop spans 20 amino acids. V was clipped by 2 bases and J by 0 bases, with 23 bases between them.